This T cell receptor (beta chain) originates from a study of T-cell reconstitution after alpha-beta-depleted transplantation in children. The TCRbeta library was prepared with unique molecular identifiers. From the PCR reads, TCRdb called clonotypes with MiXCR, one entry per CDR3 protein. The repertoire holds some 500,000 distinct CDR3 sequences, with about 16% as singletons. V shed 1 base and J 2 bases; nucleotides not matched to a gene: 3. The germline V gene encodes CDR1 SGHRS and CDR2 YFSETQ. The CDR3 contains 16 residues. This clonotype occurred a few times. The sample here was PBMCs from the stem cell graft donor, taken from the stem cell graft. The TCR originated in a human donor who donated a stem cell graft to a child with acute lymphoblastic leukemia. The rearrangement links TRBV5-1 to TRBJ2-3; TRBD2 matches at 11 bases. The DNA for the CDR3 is TGCGCCAGCAGCTTGCCTAGCGGGGGGTTCACAGATACGCAGTATTTT. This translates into CASSLPSGGFTDTQYF.